The next 5 T cell receptor beta chains were all read from a single sample in a study of beta chain features in type 1 diabetes. Isolated RNA was reverse transcribed in full, so expressed TCRB transcripts were sequenced. This table comes from immunoSEQ multiplex PCR, and its TCRdb copy is limited to in-frame clones, with some not included. The table shows nearly 250,000 clones, with approximately 70% occurring only once. The material sequenced was naive CD4+ T cells from blood. The receptors shown here come from a man aged 25 to 45 in good health.

The chain links TRBV28 to TRBJ2-7; D is ambiguous. The CDR3 is made up of 11 amino acids. From germline, CDR1 is MDHEN and CDR2 SYDVKM. Trimming stripped 5 bases from V and 4 bases from J, with 6 bases between. The chain's CDR3 is CASSPQYEQYF. The CDR3 DNA reads TGTGCCAGCAGTCCCCAATACGAGCAGTACTTC.

The chain joins TRBV18 to TRBJ2-5, with D unresolved. The CDR3 sequence is 13 residues long. Germline lookup yields CDR1 KGHSH and CDR2 LQKENI. Trimming shortened V by 2 bases and J by 3 bases, and 7 bases separated the two germline ends. As DNA, the CDR3 is TGTGCCAGCTCACCAAAACCCGAAGAGACCCAGTACTTC. This translates into CASSPKPEETQYF.

The J gene is TRBJ2-1, the V gene TRBV29-1; 11 bases map to TRBD2. With 3 bases clipped from V and 4 bases from J, the junction kept 5 bases outside the gene matches. Looked up from germline, CDR1 is SQVTM and CDR2 is ANQGSEA. The CDR3 is 15 residues long. The CDR3 loop is CSVDGLAGGYNEQFF. Here the CDR3 DNA reads TGCAGCGTTGATGGGCTAGCGGGGGGTTACAATGAGCAGTTCTTC.

V and J are TRBV30 and TRBJ2-1; D is ambiguous. V lost 0 bases to trimming and J lost 7 bases, with 16 bases between them. The CDR3 runs to 15 residues. Germline V gene sequence: CDR1 GTSNPN, CDR2 SVGIG (reference sequence). The CDR3 DNA reads TGTGCCTGGAGTGTAGGGCTAATTACGAGGAATGAGCAGTTCTTC. Protein sequence: CAWSVGLITRNEQFF.

This chain joins TRBV7-9 and TRBJ2-7; 12 bases are shared with TRBD1. This CDR3 has 15 amino acids. V trimming: 5 bases; J trimming: 6 bases; junction bases outside the gene matches: 8. Germline lookup yields CDR1 SEHNR and CDR2 FQNEAQ (reference sequence). CDR3 bases: TGTGCCAGCAGCGTCCCGGGACAGGGGGCTTCCGAGCAGTACTTC. This encodes CASSVPGQGASEQYF.